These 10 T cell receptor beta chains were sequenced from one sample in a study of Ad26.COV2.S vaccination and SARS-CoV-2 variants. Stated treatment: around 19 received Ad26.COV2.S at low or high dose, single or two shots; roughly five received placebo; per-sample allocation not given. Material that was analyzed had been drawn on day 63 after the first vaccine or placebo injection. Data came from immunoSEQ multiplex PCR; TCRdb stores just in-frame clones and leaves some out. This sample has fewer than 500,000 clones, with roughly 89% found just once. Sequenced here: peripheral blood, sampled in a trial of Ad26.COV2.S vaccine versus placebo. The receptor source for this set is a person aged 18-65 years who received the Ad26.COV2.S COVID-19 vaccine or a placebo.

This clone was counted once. Written as DNA, the CDR3 is TGTGCCAGCAGGGCTAGCGGGGACCTACAAGAGACCCAGTACTTC. The encoded protein is CASRASGDLQETQYF. The chain carries TRBV3-1 (or the pseudogene TRBV3-2) and TRBJ2-5; 9 positions match TRBD2. V was clipped by 6 bases and J by 2 bases; unmatched bases: 7. This CDR3 has 15 amino acids. Germline assignment: CDR1 LGHDT and CDR2 YNNKEL (reference sequence).

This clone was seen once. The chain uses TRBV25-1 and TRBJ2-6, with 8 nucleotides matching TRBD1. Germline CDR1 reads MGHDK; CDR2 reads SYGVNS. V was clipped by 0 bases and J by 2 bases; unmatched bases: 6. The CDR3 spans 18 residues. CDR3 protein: CASSEYQGAETGANVLTF. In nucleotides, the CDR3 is TGTGCCAGCAGTGAATATCAGGGGGCGGAGACTGGGGCCAACGTCCTGACTTTC.

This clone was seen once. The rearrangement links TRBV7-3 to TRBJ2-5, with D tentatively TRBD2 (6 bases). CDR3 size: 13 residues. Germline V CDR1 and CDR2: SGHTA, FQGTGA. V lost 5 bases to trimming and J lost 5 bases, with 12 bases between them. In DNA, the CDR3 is TGTGCCAGCAGCCAGGCGGGGAGGGAGACCCAGTACTTC. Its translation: CASSQAGRETQYF.

The CDR3 DNA sequence: TGCGCCAGCAGCTTGGAGCGGACATCGAACACCGGGGAGCTGTTTTTT. This codes for CASSLERTSNTGELFF. The chain links TRBV5-1 to TRBJ2-2; either TRBD1 or TRBD2 may supply D (5 bases each). Germline V CDR1 and CDR2: SGHRS, YFSETQ. Trimming cost V 0 bases and J 0 bases, with 9 bases left between them. The CDR3 runs 16 residues.

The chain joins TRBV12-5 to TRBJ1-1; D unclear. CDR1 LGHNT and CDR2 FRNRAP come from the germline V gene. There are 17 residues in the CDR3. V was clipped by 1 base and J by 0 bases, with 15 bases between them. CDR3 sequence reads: CASGLELRRYMNTEAFF. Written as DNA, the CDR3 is TGTGCTAGTGGTTTGGAGCTGCGCCGCTACATGAACACTGAAGCTTTCTTT.

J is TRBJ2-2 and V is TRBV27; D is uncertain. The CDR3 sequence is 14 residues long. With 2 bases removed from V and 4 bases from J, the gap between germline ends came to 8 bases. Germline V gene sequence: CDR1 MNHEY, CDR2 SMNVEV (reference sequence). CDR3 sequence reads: CASSLRGSTGELFF. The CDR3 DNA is TGTGCCAGCAGTTTACGAGGCAGCACCGGGGAGCTGTTTTTT.

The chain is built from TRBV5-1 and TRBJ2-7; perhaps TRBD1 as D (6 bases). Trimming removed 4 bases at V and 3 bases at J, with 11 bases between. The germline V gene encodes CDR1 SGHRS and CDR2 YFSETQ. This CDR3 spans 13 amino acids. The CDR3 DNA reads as TGCGCCAGCAGCCCATCAGGGGTCTACGAGCAGTACTTC. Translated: CASSPSGVYEQYF.

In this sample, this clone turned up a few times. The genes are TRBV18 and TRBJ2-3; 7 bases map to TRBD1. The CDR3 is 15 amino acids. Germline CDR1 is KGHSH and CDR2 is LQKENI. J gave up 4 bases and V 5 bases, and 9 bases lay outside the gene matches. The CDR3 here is CASSSNRGKSDTQYF. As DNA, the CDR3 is TGTGCCAGCTCATCGAACAGGGGAAAGTCAGATACGCAGTATTTT.

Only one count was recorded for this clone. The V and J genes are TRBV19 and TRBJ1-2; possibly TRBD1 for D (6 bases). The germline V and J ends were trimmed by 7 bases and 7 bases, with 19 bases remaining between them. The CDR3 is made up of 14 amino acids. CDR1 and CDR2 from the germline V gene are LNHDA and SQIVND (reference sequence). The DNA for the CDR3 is TGTGCCAGTACCCGACAGGCCGAGTGGGGTGGCTACACCTTC. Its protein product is CASTRQAEWGGYTF.

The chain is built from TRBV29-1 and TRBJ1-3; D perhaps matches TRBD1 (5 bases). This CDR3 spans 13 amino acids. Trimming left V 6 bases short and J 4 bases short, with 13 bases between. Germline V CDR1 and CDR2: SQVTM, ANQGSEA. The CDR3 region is CSVAGLSGNTIYF. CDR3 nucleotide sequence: TGCAGCGTGGCGGGGCTGTCCGGAAACACCATATATTTT.